Listed below are T cell receptor beta chains from one sample, sequenced in a study. TCRdb itself ran the 5' RACE reads through MiXCR, one entry per CDR3 protein. The sample yields about 50,000 distinct CDR3 sequences, about a sixth seen once. The sample was naive CD4+ T cells sorted from blood. The receptor set was obtained from a female donor with breast cancer. Both conserved end residues are trimmed from each CDR3. A D gene is named only where the DNA matches it firmly. Expanded clones are given a class, and other clones once, few, many or no size at all.

TRBJ1-4 TRBD1 TRBV20-1 13 . SARSVGTANEKLF
TRBJ2-2 TRBD1 TRBV7-6 12 few ASSSYRGTGELF
TRBJ2-1 . TRBV4-2 12 few ASSHRGVRNEQF
TRBJ1-6 . TRBV7-3 11 few ASSNSPQSPLH
TRBJ2-7 TRBD1 TRBV5-1 12 few ASSHGTDNYEQY
TRBJ2-6 TRBD1 TRBV11-2 16 few ASTRPRDRLPGANVLT
TRBJ1-6 . TRBV30 11 . AWGRDPNSPLH
TRBJ2-7 . TRBV28 13 few ASSLTTSWVEEQY
TRBJ2-3 . TRBV5-1 14 many ASSPGVTGDTDTQY
TRBJ2-3 TRBD2 TRBV20-1 12 . SAHRLAAPDTQY
TRBJ1-1 . TRBV20-1 10 . SASSGSIEAF
TRBJ2-3 TRBD1 TRBV24-1 13 many ATSVTGQGTDTQY
TRBJ2-3 . TRBV20-1 10 many SARDNTDTQY
TRBJ1-1 . TRBV5-6 12 many ASSFWGNKREAF
TRBJ1-1 . TRBV7-3 11 few ASSLQAGAEAF
TRBJ2-1 . TRBV2 12 . ASRSPGRPNEQF
TRBJ2-5 . TRBV7-7 14 . ASSLELSRDQETQY
TRBJ2-1 . TRBV20-1 14 few SLQPPPGHGINEQF
TRBJ1-6 . TRBV9 15 . ASSVTPSSGRGSPLH
TRBJ1-5 TRBD1 TRBV5-1 12 few ASSSGQGNQPQH
TRBJ1-1 TRBD1 TRBV7-8 11 . AISYRGRVGAF
TRBJ2-6 . TRBV27 13 . ASSGQSSGANVLT
TRBJ1-2 TRBD1 TRBV6-5 12 many ASSYDRANYGYT
TRBJ1-2 . TRBV20-1 11 many SAGSLGVTGYT
TRBJ2-1 . TRBV27 14 few ASRGPRQGSGNEQF
TRBJ2-2 TRBD2 TRBV27 13 many ASSFRAGGTGELF
TRBJ2-3 . TRBV5-5 11 . ASSFVSTDTQY
TRBJ1-2 . TRBV5-1 14 . ASSLPGTVANYGYT
TRBJ1-5 . TRBV7-9 14 . ASSLDGTPENQPQH